A selection of T cell receptor beta chains follows, all from one sample in a study of blood T cell repertoires in COVID-19. Data came from immunoSEQ multiplex PCR; TCRdb stores just in-frame clones and leaves some out. The table lists some 180,000 clones, roughly 85% of them singletons. Source material: peripheral blood. These receptors all stem from a woman aged 80 or over with acute or convalescent COVID-19. Each CDR3 is given with its conserved first and last residue. Each record gives: J gene, D gene, V gene, clone size, CDR3 DNA, CDR3 protein. D genes are given only for firm matches. Clone size appears in some rows only: once, few, many, or a class for an expanded clone.

J: TRBJ2-2; D: NA; V: TRBV2; size: NA; DNA: TGTGCCAGCACGGGTGAATGGCGGCCTCGGGAGCTGTTTTTT; CDR3: CASTGEWRPRELFF
J: TRBJ2-2; D: NA; V: TRBV11-2; size: NA; DNA: TGTGCCAGCAGCTTCGACAGACCGTCGAACACCGGGGAGCTGTTTTTT; CDR3: CASSFDRPSNTGELFF
J: TRBJ2-3; D: TRBD1; V: TRBV24-1; size: once; DNA: TGTGCCACCAGTGATAGACAGGGTGTGAGCACAGATACGCAGTATTTT; CDR3: CATSDRQGVSTDTQYF
J: TRBJ1-1; D: TRBD1; V: TRBV6-5; size: NA; DNA: TGTGCCAGCATAAAAACAGGGGTGGAAACTGAAGCTTTCTTT; CDR3: CASIKTGVETEAFF
J: TRBJ2-7; D: TRBD2; V: TRBV5-1; size: NA; DNA: TGCGCCAGCAGCATCGGAAACTTAGCGGGGAGCTCCTACGAGCAGTACTTC; CDR3: CASSIGNLAGSSYEQYF
J: TRBJ2-3; D: TRBD2; V: TRBV7-2; size: NA; DNA: TGTGCCAGCAGCTTTCGACTAGCGGGCAGCACAGATACGCAGTATTTT; CDR3: CASSFRLAGSTDTQYF
J: TRBJ2-1; D: TRBD2; V: TRBV4-3; size: NA; DNA: TGCGCCAGCAGCCAAGAGGGACTAGCGGGGATAAATGAGCAGTTCTTC; CDR3: CASSQEGLAGINEQFF
J: TRBJ2-1; D: NA; V: TRBV7-9; size: NA; DNA: TGTGCCAGCAGCTTACGTCCGGGAATCGGCAATGAGCAGTTCTTC; CDR3: CASSLRPGIGNEQFF
J: TRBJ1-5; D: NA; V: TRBV28; size: NA; DNA: TGTGCCAGCAGTTTTAGCGGGGCACGCCGGAGCAATCAGCCCCAGCATTTT; CDR3: CASSFSGARRSNQPQHF
J: TRBJ1-5; D: NA; V: TRBV24-1; size: NA; DNA: TGTGCCACCAGTGATTCCCGGGGTTTTTCGGATTTTAGCAATCAGCCCCAGCATTTT; CDR3: CATSDSRGFSDFSNQPQHF
J: TRBJ1-3; D: NA; V: TRBV7-8; size: NA; DNA: TGTGCCAGCAGTTACAGCTTCTCTGGAAACACCATATATTTT; CDR3: CASSYSFSGNTIYF
J: TRBJ1-4; D: NA; V: TRBV6-5; size: NA; DNA: TGTGCCAGCAGTTACTCGACGACAGACGGGGAAAAACTGTTTTTT; CDR3: CASSYSTTDGEKLFF
J: TRBJ2-7; D: NA; V: TRBV5-6; size: few; DNA: TGTGCCAGCCAAAAGTGGGGGCTGGCGGACGAGCAGTACTTC; CDR3: CASQKWGLADEQYF
J: TRBJ1-1; D: NA; V: TRBV2; size: NA; DNA: TGTGCCAGCAGGGGAAACTTCAGGGGGAACACTGAAGCTTTCTTT; CDR3: CASRGNFRGNTEAFF
J: TRBJ1-5; D: TRBD1; V: TRBV4-3; size: NA; DNA: TGCGCCAGCAGCCAGACAGGGGCTCGGGATCAGCCCCAGCATTTT; CDR3: CASSQTGARDQPQHF
J: TRBJ1-1; D: NA; V: TRBV28; size: NA; DNA: TGTGCCAGCACGGTAGGGGGTGTCACTGAAGCTTTCTTT; CDR3: CASTVGGVTEAFF
J: TRBJ2-6; D: TRBD2; V: TRBV5-5; size: NA; DNA: TGTGCCAGCAGCTCTCCAGCGGGGTTTACCAACGTCCTGACTTTC; CDR3: CASSSPAGFTNVLTF
J: TRBJ1-5; D: NA; V: TRBV12-3/TRBV12-4; size: NA; DNA: TGTGCCAGCAGGGAACGGGATGGCCAGCCCCAGCATTTT; CDR3: CASRERDGQPQHF
J: TRBJ1-4; D: NA; V: TRBV24-1; size: NA; DNA: TGTGCCACCAGTGAACCTCAAGGGGGTTTTGAAAAACTGTTTTTT; CDR3: CATSEPQGGFEKLFF
J: TRBJ1-6; D: NA; V: TRBV10-3; size: few; DNA: TGTGCCATCAGCGCACGGGGGGGCGATAATTCACCCCTCCACTTT; CDR3: CAISARGGDNSPLHF
J: TRBJ1-6; D: NA; V: TRBV5-4; size: NA; DNA: TGTGCCAGCAGCCAGGAGGGTCGTGGTTCACCCCTCCACTTT; CDR3: CASSQEGRGSPLHF
J: TRBJ1-1; D: NA; V: TRBV30; size: once; DNA: TGTGCCTGGAGCGGGATCCTTATGAACACTGAAGCTTTCTTT; CDR3: CAWSGILMNTEAFF
J: TRBJ1-2; D: NA; V: TRBV5-1; size: NA; DNA: TGCGCCAGCAGCTTGGATGGAGGGAAAGATGGCTACACCTTC; CDR3: CASSLDGGKDGYTF
J: TRBJ1-4; D: NA; V: TRBV7-9; size: few; DNA: TGTGCCAGCAGCTCCAGTGAAAAACTGTTTTTT; CDR3: CASSSSEKLFF
J: TRBJ1-2; D: TRBD1; V: TRBV30; size: once; DNA: TGTGCCTGGTCTAAAAGGGGGCGGCCAAACTATGGCTACACCTTC; CDR3: CAWSKRGRPNYGYTF
J: TRBJ2-7; D: NA; V: TRBV6-5; size: NA; DNA: TGTGCCAGCAGTTACGAAGCAGGGGCCGTTTACGAGCAGTACTTC; CDR3: CASSYEAGAVYEQYF
J: TRBJ2-6; D: NA; V: TRBV6-5; size: NA; DNA: TGTGCCAGCACCCTTACTGGCTCTGGGGCCAACGTCCTGACTTTC; CDR3: CASTLTGSGANVLTF
J: TRBJ1-2; D: TRBD1; V: TRBV19; size: NA; DNA: TGTGCCAGTACCGGGGACAGTTTTGGCTATGGCTACACCTTC; CDR3: CASTGDSFGYGYTF
J: TRBJ1-1; D: NA; V: TRBV6-5; size: NA; DNA: TGTGCCAGCAGTTACGGTCGTAGAGGGAACACTGAAGCTTTCTTT; CDR3: CASSYGRRGNTEAFF
J: TRBJ2-7; D: TRBD1; V: TRBV19; size: NA; DNA: TGTGCCAGTAGTAGACCGGGACAGGGGACCTACGAGCAGTACTTC; CDR3: CASSRPGQGTYEQYF
J: TRBJ1-2; D: NA; V: TRBV6-5; size: once; DNA: TGTGCCAGCAGTTCGGGTGTCGGCTATGGCTACACCTTC; CDR3: CASSSGVGYGYTF
J: TRBJ2-2; D: NA; V: TRBV10-3; size: NA; DNA: TGTGCCATCAGTGGAGGGACAACGAACACCGGGGAGCTGTTTTTT; CDR3: CAISGGTTNTGELFF
J: TRBJ2-1; D: TRBD2; V: TRBV29-1; size: NA; DNA: TGCAGCGTTGGACAGCGGGGGGCCCGGGATGAGCAGTTCTTC; CDR3: CSVGQRGARDEQFF
J: TRBJ2-3; D: NA; V: TRBV7-9; size: NA; DNA: TGTGCCAGCAGCTCCCCGAGGGCCTGGGGTACGCAGTATTTT; CDR3: CASSSPRAWGTQYF
J: TRBJ2-7; D: TRBD1; V: TRBV30; size: NA; DNA: TGTGCCTCAGGACAGGGGCCCTACGAGCAGTACTTC; CDR3: CASGQGPYEQYF
J: TRBJ1-5; D: NA; V: TRBV7-8; size: NA; DNA: TGTGCCAGCAGCCCCGACATGCTGCCCCAGCATTTT; CDR3: CASSPDMLPQHF
J: TRBJ1-2; D: NA; V: TRBV7-2; size: NA; DNA: TGTGCCAGCAGCTTAGACGGGCAGGCCGGGATGGGCTACACCTTC; CDR3: CASSLDGQAGMGYTF
J: TRBJ1-1; D: NA; V: TRBV7-2; size: NA; DNA: TGTGCCAGCAGCCAGGGCCCCAGGGGATCAACAGAAGCTTTCTTT; CDR3: CASSQGPRGSTEAFF
J: TRBJ2-1; D: NA; V: TRBV20-1; size: NA; DNA: TGCAGTGCTAGTCGGGGGAATGAGCAGTTCTTC; CDR3: CSASRGNEQFF
J: TRBJ2-1; D: TRBD2; V: TRBV28; size: NA; DNA: TGTGCCAGCAGTCTTTCCGGGGGGACTGAGCAGTTCTTC; CDR3: CASSLSGGTEQFF
J: TRBJ2-7; D: NA; V: TRBV19; size: NA; DNA: TGTGCCAGTTCCATGACAGCCTCCTACGAGCAGTACTTC; CDR3: CASSMTASYEQYF
J: TRBJ1-5; D: TRBD1; V: TRBV6-5; size: NA; DNA: TGTGCTACCCGGGACAGTGCAAATCAGCCCCAGCATTTT; CDR3: CATRDSANQPQHF
J: TRBJ2-3; D: TRBD1; V: TRBV11-2; size: NA; DNA: TGTGCCAGCAGCACACAAGCAGGGGGAGGCACAGATACGCAGTATTTT; CDR3: CASSTQAGGGTDTQYF
J: TRBJ1-6; D: NA; V: TRBV6-5; size: NA; DNA: TGTGCCAGCAGTTGGGGCGGCACTTCACCCCTCCACTTT; CDR3: CASSWGGTSPLHF